This T cell receptor beta chain was sequenced during a study of blood T cell repertoires in COVID-19. Study at large: COVID-19 samples collected from the United States, Italy and Spain covered acute and convalescent phases. Sample material is recorded as cDNA or gDNA derived from T cells, B-cell-depleted T cells, or PBMCs.

Germline assignment: CDR1 SQVTM and CDR2 ANQGSEA. The V segment lost 2 bases and the J segment 1 base; nucleotides outside the gene matches: 1. The CDR3 is 13 amino acids. Original analysis: The assay estimated nucleated cells by amplifying reference gene primers. Only in-frame clones appear in the TCRdb table, and some are missing; sequencing was by immunoSEQ multiplex PCR. The DNA gave D and trimming, while V, J and clone size come from that table. Among 85,000 to 90,000 clones, approximately 90% were seen once, and the ten largest hold around 2.3%. This TCR derives from a human donor with active COVID-19. The donor label of this sample is uncertain. The chain has TRBV29-1 and TRBJ2-5; TRBD2 aligns across 7 bases. The sample was peripheral blood. The CDR3 sequence: CSVERGVQETQYF. The CDR3 DNA is TGCAGCGTTGAACGGGGGGTCCAAGAGACCCAGTACTTC.